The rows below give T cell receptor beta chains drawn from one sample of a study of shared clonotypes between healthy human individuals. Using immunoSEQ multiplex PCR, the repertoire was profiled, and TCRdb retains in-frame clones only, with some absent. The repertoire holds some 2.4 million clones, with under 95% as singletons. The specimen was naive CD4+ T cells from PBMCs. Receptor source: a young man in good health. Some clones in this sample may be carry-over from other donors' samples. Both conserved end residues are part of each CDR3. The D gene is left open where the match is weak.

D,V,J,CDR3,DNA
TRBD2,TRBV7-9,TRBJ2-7,CASSPRTSGIGEQYF,TGTGCCAGCAGCCCTAGGACTAGCGGGATAGGCGAGCAGTACTTC
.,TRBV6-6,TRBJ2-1,CASQTGVYNEQFF,TGTGCCTCCCAGACAGGCGTCTACAATGAGCAGTTCTTC
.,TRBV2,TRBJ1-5,CASSERREGQPQHF,TGTGCCAGCAGTGAGCGCAGGGAAGGTCAGCCCCAGCATTTT
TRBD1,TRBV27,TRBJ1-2,CASSFGQGATPRGYTF,TGTGCCAGCAGTTTCGGACAGGGGGCTACCCCTCGCGGCTACACCTTC
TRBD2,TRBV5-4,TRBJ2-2,CASSSGVLAGAFANTGELFF,TGTGCCAGCAGCTCGGGGGTACTAGCGGGAGCTTTCGCGAACACCGGGGAGCTGTTTTTT
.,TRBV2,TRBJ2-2,CASSAVSHTGELFF,TGTGCCAGCAGCGCGGTCTCCCACACCGGGGAGCTGTTTTTT
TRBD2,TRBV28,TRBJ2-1,CASSLKREAQQFF,TGTGCCAGCAGTTTAAAGCGGGAGGCCCAGCAGTTCTTC
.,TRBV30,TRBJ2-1,CAWSPQTNEQFF,TGTGCCTGGAGTCCTCAGACGAATGAGCAGTTCTTC
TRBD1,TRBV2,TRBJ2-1,CASSDRSGQEYNEQFF,TGTGCCAGCAGTGATAGGTCGGGACAGGAATACAATGAGCAGTTCTTC
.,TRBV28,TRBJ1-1,CASSRRGGYATEAFF,TGTGCCAGCAGCCGCCGGGGAGGGTACGCTACTGAAGCTTTCTTT